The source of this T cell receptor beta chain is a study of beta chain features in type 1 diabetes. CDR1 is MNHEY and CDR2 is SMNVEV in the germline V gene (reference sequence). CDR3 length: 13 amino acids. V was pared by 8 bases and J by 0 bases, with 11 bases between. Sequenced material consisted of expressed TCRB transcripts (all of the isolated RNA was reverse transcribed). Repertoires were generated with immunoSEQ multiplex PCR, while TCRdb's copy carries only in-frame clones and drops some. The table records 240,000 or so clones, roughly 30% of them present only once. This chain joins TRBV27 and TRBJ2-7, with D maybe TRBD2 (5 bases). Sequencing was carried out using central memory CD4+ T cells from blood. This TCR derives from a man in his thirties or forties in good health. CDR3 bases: TGTGCCAGCGGAGGACTGGCCTCCTACGAGCAGTACTTC. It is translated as CASGGLASYEQYF.